What follows are 28 T cell receptor beta chains derived from one specimen sequenced in a study of T cells expressing NK-cell markers. TCRdb reprocessed the 5' RACE reads, keeping one entry per CDR3 protein, no DNA. The sample table includes under 200,000 distinct CDR3 sequences. Sample: blood T cells: a sorted CD56 or NKG2C T cell subset, CD4+ or CD8+ T cells, or bulk PBMC T cells (not recorded which). Receptors were obtained from a woman aged 18 to 75 in good health.

The chain joins TRBV3-1 to TRBJ1-3; the TRBD1 assignment by TCRdb is unverifiable without DNA. The CDR3 spans 19 residues. Looked up from germline, CDR1 is LGHDT and CDR2 is YNNKEL (reference sequence). The CDR3 region is CASSQDYSGTGNLGNTTYF.

The J gene is TRBJ2-1, the V gene TRBV7-2; TCRdb outputs TRBD2, but without DNA this stays unchecked. Germline assignment: CDR1 SGHTA and CDR2 FQGNSA. The CDR3 is 17 amino acids. This CDR3 reads CASSLAPGTSGTGEQFF.

The chain employs TRBV5-1 and TRBJ2-2; TCRdb selects TRBD1, and the lack of DNA leaves this call unchecked. The germline V gene has CDR1 SGHRS and CDR2 YFSETQ. The CDR3 sequence is 16 residues long. CDR3: CASSLYGQGSTGELFF.

The chain carries TRBV7-9 and TRBJ2-1; no DNA is available, so the TRBD1 call from TCRdb remains unchecked. The CDR3 runs to 14 residues. Germline CDR1 and CDR2: SEHNR and FQNEAQ (reference sequence). This chain's CDR3 is CASSFTYPSHEQFF.

The chain is built from TRBV12-3 or TRBV12-4 and TRBJ2-7; the TRBD1 assignment by TCRdb is unverifiable without DNA. The CDR3 totals 14 residues. CDR3 protein: CASTPQGYGYEQYF.

The chain uses TRBV12-3 or TRBV12-4 and TRBJ1-1. The CDR3 is made up of 14 amino acids. Here the CDR3 reads CASSFWEANTEAFF.

This chain connects TRBV12-3 or TRBV12-4 to TRBJ2-1; TCRdb calls TRBD2, which cannot be checked without DNA. The CDR3 is made up of 18 amino acids. This CDR3 is CASRGGLAGRNSYNEQFF.

J is TRBJ2-7 and V is TRBV2. The CDR3 loop spans 13 amino acids. Per germline, CDR1 SNHLY and CDR2 FYNNEI. CDR3 protein: CASSEALLKWQYF.

V is TRBV12-3 or TRBV12-4 and J is TRBJ1-5. The length of the CDR3 is 15 residues. CDR3 amino acids: CASSLEGKGNQPQHF.

This rearrangement joins TRBV28 to TRBJ2-3. This CDR3 is built from 15 residues. Germline V CDR1 and CDR2: MDHEN, SYDVKM. This CDR3 is CASSPVGVYSDTQYF.

The chain couples TRBV15 to TRBJ2-7; TCRdb's assignment of TRBD2 cannot be checked, as there is no DNA. CDR1 and CDR2 from the germline V gene are LNHNV and YYDKDF (reference sequence). The CDR3 totals 15 residues. The CDR3 spells CATSSPGRGDYEQYF.

The rearrangement joins TRBV30 to TRBJ2-5; TCRdb calls TRBD1, which cannot be checked without DNA. The CDR3 length is 15 residues. Germline loops: CDR1 GTSNPN, CDR2 SVGIG (reference sequence). This chain's CDR3 is CAWVGRGQGLETQYF.

J is TRBJ1-3 and V is TRBV9. The CDR3 is 15 residues long. The V gene's germline CDR1 is SGDLS and CDR2 YYNGEE. CDR3 loop: CASSPRAFSGNTIYF.

The J gene is TRBJ2-1, the V gene TRBV4-2; TCRdb's D call, TRBD2, is unchecked because there is no DNA. CDR1 is LGHNA, CDR2 YNFKEQ, per germline. The CDR3 has 16 residues. The chain's CDR3 is CASSQAPRIGDNEQFF.

V usage is TRBV5-1 and J usage is TRBJ2-5; with no DNA, the TCRdb D assignment of TRBD1 cannot be verified. The germline V gene encodes CDR1 SGHRS and CDR2 YFSETQ. The CDR3 sequence is 15 residues long. CDR3 loop: CASSLAPGQGETQYF.

The chain is built from TRBV7-2 and TRBJ2-5; TCRdb calls TRBD2, which cannot be checked without DNA. Germline CDR1 and CDR2: SGHTA and FQGNSA. CDR3 length: 15 residues. CDR3 in amino acids: CASSPARRSQETQYF.

The chain is built from TRBV20-1 and TRBJ2-1; the D gene TCRdb calls, TRBD2, cannot be checked with no DNA. Germline CDR1 is DFQATT and CDR2 is SNEGSKA (reference sequence). CDR3 size: 16 residues. This CDR3 reads CSVPVDERGSYNEQFF.

The chain carries TRBV4-2 and TRBJ2-7; TCRdb lists TRBD1, though no DNA is available to test this call. CDR3 length equals 13 residues. Germline V gene data show CDR1 as LGHNA and CDR2 as YNFKEQ. The CDR3 loop is CASSRVQGYEQYF.

This sequence joins TRBV18 and TRBJ2-7. Germline V CDR1 and CDR2: KGHSH, LQKENI. This CDR3 contains 13 residues. CDR3 residues: CASSRTPSYEQYF.

The chain is built from TRBV29-1 and TRBJ2-6. The CDR3 spans 15 residues. Looked up from germline, CDR1 is SQVTM and CDR2 is ANQGSEA. CDR3: CSGGPTNSGANVLTF. The complete variable domain, with remaining parts taken from reference TRBV29-1 and TRBJ2-6, reads SAVISQKPSRDICQRGTSLTIQCQVDSQVTMMFWYRQQPGQSLTLIATANQGSEATYESGFVIDKFPISRPNLTFSTLTVSNMSPEDSSIYLCSGGPTNSGANVLTFGAGSRLTVL.

The chain carries TRBV4-1 and TRBJ2-1; no DNA is available, so the TRBD2 call from TCRdb remains unchecked. The CDR3 sequence is 16 residues long. Germline values: CDR1 MGHRA, CDR2 YSYEKL. The CDR3 protein is CASSQSSSGPYNEQFF.

V is TRBV12-3 or TRBV12-4 and J is TRBJ2-1; TCRdb outputs TRBD2, but without DNA this stays unchecked. The CDR3 has 14 amino acids. The CDR3 protein is CASTNSGGGGEQFF.

The V and J genes are TRBV12-3 or TRBV12-4 and TRBJ2-5; TCRdb reports TRBD1, a call that lacks DNA to check it against. This CDR3 is 14 amino acids long. CDR3 amino acids: CASSLAPGAETQYF.

This sequence joins TRBV5-6 and TRBJ1-3; the TCRdb D gene call, TRBD1, has no DNA to confirm it. The CDR3 has 16 amino acids. Germline V CDR1 and CDR2: SGHDT, YYEEEE. CDR3 residues: CASSLVHRGTGNTIYF.

This chain joins TRBV7-2 and TRBJ2-3. Per the germline V gene, CDR1 is SGHTA and CDR2 is FQGNSA. The CDR3 is 13 amino acids. CDR3 in amino acids: CASSTQVADTQYF.

The chain uses TRBV4-2 and TRBJ2-1. The germline V gene encodes CDR1 LGHNA and CDR2 YNFKEQ. CDR3 length: 16 amino acids. This chain's CDR3 is CASSATGTATTGEQFF.

J is TRBJ1-5 and V is TRBV5-1. Germline CDR1 is SGHRS and CDR2 is YFSETQ. This CDR3 is built from 14 residues. The CDR3 reads CASSLVGKGQPQHF.

The CDR3: CASSSPGPAGRYEQYF. The chain has TRBV28 and TRBJ2-7; TCRdb's D gene call, TRBD1, goes unchecked for lack of DNA. CDR3 length equals 16 residues. Per germline, CDR1 MDHEN and CDR2 SYDVKM. Based on the CDR3 plus reference TRBV28 and TRBJ2-7, the full variable domain is DVKVTQSSRYLVKRTGEKVFLECVQDMDHENMFWYRQDPGLGLRLIYFSYDVKMKEKGDIPEGYSVSREKKERFSLILESASTNQTSMYLCASSSPGPAGRYEQYFGPGTRLTVT.